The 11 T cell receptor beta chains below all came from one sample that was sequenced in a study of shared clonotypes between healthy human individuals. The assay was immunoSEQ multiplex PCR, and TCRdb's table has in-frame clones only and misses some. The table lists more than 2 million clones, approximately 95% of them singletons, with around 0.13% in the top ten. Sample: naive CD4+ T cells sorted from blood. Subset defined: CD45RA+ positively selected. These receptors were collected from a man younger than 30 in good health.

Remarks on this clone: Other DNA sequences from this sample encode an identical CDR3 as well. This chain's CDR3 is CASSSGGGRADTQYF. The CDR3, as DNA: TGTGCCAGCAGTAGTGGGGGGGGCAGGGCAGATACGCAGTATTTT. The gene calls are TRBV6-5 and TRBJ2-3, with D perhaps matching TRBD2 (7 bases). With 5 bases removed from V and 4 bases from J, the gap between germline ends came to 16 bases. Germline-derived CDR1 and CDR2 are MNHEY and SVGAGI. The CDR3 is made up of 15 amino acids.

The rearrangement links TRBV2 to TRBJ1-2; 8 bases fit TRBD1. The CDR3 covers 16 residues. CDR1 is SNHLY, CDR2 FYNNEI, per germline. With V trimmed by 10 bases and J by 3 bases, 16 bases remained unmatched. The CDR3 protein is CATNRQGKFTHYGYTF. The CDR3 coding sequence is TGTGCCACCAACCGACAGGGGAAATTTACCCACTATGGCTACACCTTC. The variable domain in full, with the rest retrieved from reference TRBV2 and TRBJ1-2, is EPEVTQTPSHQVTQMGQEVILRCVPISNHLYFYWYRQILGQKVEFLVSFYNNEISEKSEIFDDQFSVERPDGSNFTLKIRSTKLEDSAMYFCATNRQGKFTHYGYTFGSGTRLTVV.

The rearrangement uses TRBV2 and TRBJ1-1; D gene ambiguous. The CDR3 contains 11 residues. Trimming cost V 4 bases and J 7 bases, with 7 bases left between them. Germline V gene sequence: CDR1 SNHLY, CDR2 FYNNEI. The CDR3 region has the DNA TGTGCCAGCAGTGTGGCCGTTGAAGCTTTCTTT. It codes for CASSVAVEAFF.

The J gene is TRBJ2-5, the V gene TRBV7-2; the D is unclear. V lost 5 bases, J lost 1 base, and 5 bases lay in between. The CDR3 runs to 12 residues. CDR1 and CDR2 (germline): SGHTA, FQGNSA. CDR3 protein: CASSTSQETQYF. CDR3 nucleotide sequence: TGTGCCAGCAGCACGAGCCAAGAGACCCAGTACTTC.

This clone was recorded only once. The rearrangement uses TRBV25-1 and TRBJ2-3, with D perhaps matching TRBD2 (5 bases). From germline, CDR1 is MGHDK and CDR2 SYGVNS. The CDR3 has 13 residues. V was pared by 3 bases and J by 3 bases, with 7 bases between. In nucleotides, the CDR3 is TGTGCCAGCAGTGATTGGGAGACAGATACGCAGTATTTT. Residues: CASSDWETDTQYF.

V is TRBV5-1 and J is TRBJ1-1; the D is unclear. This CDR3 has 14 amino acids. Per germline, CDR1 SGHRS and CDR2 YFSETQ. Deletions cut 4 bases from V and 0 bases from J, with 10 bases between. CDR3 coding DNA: TGCGCCAGCAGCCCCGTCATCATGAACACTGAAGCTTTCTTT. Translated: CASSPVIMNTEAFF.

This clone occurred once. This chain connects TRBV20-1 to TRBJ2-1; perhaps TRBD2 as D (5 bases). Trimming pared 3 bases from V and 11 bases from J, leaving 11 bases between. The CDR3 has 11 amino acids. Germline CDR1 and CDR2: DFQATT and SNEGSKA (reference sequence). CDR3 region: CSASPSGQQFF. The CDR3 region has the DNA TGCAGTGCTAGTCCCAGCGGCCAGCAGTTCTTC.

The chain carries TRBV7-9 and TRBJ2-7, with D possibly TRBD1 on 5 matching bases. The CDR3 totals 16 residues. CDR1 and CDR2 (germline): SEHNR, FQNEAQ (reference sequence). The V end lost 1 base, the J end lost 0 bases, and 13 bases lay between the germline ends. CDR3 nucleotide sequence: TGTGCCAGCAGCTTAGTTTCGGCAGGGATCTCCTACGAGCAGTACTTC. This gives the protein CASSLVSAGISYEQYF.

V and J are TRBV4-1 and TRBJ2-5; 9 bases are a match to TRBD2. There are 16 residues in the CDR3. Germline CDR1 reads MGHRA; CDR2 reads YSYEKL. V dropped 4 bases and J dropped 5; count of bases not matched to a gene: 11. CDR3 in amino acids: CASSPGSGGPFETQYF. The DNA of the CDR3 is TGCGCCAGCAGCCCAGGAAGCGGGGGGCCGTTTGAGACCCAGTACTTC.

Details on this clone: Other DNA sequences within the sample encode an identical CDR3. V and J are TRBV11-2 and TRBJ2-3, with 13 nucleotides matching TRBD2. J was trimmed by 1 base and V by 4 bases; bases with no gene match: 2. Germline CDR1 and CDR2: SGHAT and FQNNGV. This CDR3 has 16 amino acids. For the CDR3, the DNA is TGTGCCAGCAGCTCAGGACTAGCGGGGGGCACAGATACGCAGTATTTT. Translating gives CASSSGLAGGTDTQYF.

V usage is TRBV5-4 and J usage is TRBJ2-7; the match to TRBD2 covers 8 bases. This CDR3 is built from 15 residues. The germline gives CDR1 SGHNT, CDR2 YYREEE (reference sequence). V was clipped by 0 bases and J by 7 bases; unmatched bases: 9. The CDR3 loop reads CASSLGPAGGEEQYF. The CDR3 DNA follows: TGTGCCAGCAGCTTGGGTCCGGCGGGAGGCGAGGAGCAGTACTTC.